Below, 7 T cell receptor beta chains from the same sample are listed, as sequenced in a study of control samples from healthy donors and cancer patients (dated by TCRdb to 2018 to 2021). The library was prepared using the immunoSEQ multiplex PCR assay. Drawn from immuneACCESS, this table holds only the in-frame rearrangements with V and J called that TCRdb kept. Clones are partly lost; checked studies trace under half to an unresolved V gene and leave the rest unexplained. Present in this sample are about 68,000 clones, more than 80% of which were seen just once. Of the sample, 15% to 18% falls within the top ten clones. Input material: blood. These receptors originate from a man between 60 and 75 years old in good health.

The chain is built from TRBV6-5 and TRBJ2-7, with 7 bases aligning to TRBD1. The V gene's germline CDR1 is MNHEY and CDR2 SVGAGI. This CDR3 region has 13 residues. The junction had 6 bases not matched to a gene; V was cut back by 6 bases and J by 4 bases. The CDR3 DNA follows: TGTGCCAGCAGCAGCACAGGGGTTTACGAGCAGTACTTC. Translation gives CASSSTGVYEQYF.

This clone was seen once. V and J are TRBV27 and TRBJ1-2; D remains unclear. Germline V lookup: CDR1 MNHEY, CDR2 SMNVEV (reference sequence). This CDR3 comprises 13 residues. V lost 4 bases, J lost 3 bases, and 9 bases lay in between. The DNA of the CDR3 is TGTGCCAGCAGTTCCGCCGGGGACTATGGCTACACCTTC. This translates into CASSSAGDYGYTF.

The chain carries TRBV5-1 and TRBJ2-3; the match to TRBD2 covers 13 bases. Per the germline V gene, CDR1 is SGHRS and CDR2 is YFSETQ. The V and J ends lost 6 bases and 2 bases, in that order; junction bases with no gene match: 9. The CDR3 sequence is 17 residues long. The CDR3 spells CASKRRTSGSNTDTQYF. In nucleotides, the CDR3 is TGCGCCAGCAAAAGGAGGACTAGCGGGAGCAACACAGATACGCAGTATTTT. The variable domain in full, with the rest retrieved from reference TRBV5-1 and TRBJ2-3, is KAGVTQTPRYLIKTRGQQVTLSCSPISGHRSVSWYQQTPGQGLQFLFEYFSETQRNKGNFPGRFSGRQFSNSRSEMNVSTLELGDSALYLCASKRRTSGSNTDTQYFGPGTRLTVL.

The chain uses TRBV5-4 and TRBJ2-7; TRBD2 is a possible D gene (5 bases). This CDR3 is 14 amino acids long. Trimming left V 2 bases short and J 3 bases short, with 12 bases between. CDR1 is SGHNT, CDR2 YYREEE, per germline (reference sequence). In DNA form, the CDR3 reads TGTGCCAGCAGCTTCTCGGGGTTATACTACGAGCAGTACTTC. Its translation: CASSFSGLYYEQYF.

This chain connects TRBV7-8 to TRBJ1-2; possible D gene TRBD1, 6 bases. Germline V gives CDR1 SGHVS, CDR2 FQNEAQ. Deletions cut 2 bases from V and 5 bases from J, with 15 bases between. This CDR3 spans 15 amino acids. The chain's CDR3 is CASSLRQDLRYGYTF. CDR3 bases: TGTGCCAGCAGCTTAAGACAGGACCTCAGATATGGCTACACCTTC.

The chain employs TRBV18 and TRBJ2-5, with TRBD2 as a possible D gene (5 bases). Deletions cut 1 base from V and 1 base from J, with 13 bases between. This CDR3 contains 16 residues. Looked up from germline, CDR1 is KGHSH and CDR2 is LQKENI. The CDR3 reads CASSPLEGATQETQYF. CDR3 DNA sequence: TGTGCCAGCTCACCACTCGAGGGCGCAACCCAAGAGACCCAGTACTTC. Together with reference TRBV18 and TRBJ2-5, the CDR3 gives the full variable domain: NAGVMQNPRHLVRRRGQEARLRCSPMKGHSHVYWYRQLPEEGLKFMVYLQKENIIDESGMPKERFSAEFPKEGPSILRIQQVVRGDSAAYFCASSPLEGATQETQYFGPGTRLLVL.

A remark on this clone: Additional DNA sequences in this sample encode the identical CDR3. This chain joins TRBV5-4 and TRBJ2-7, with D perhaps given as TRBD1 or TRBD2 (5 bases each). Germline V CDR1 and CDR2: SGHNT, YYREEE (reference sequence). This CDR3 contains 13 residues. The V end lost 3 bases, the J end lost 2 bases, and 9 bases lay between the germline ends. CDR3 protein: CASSSGTTYEQYF. For the CDR3, the DNA is TGTGCCAGCAGCTCCGGGACCACCTACGAGCAGTACTTC.